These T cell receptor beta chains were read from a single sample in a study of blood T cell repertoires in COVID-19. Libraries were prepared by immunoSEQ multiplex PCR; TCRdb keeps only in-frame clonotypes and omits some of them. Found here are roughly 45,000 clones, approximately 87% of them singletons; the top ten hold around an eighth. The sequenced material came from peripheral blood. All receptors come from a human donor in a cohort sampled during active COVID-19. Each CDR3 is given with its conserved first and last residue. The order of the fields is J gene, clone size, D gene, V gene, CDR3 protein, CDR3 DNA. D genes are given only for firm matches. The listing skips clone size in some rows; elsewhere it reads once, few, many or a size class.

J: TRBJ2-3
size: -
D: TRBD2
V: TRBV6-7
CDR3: CASRSGGGTDTQYF
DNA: TGTGCCAGCCGTAGCGGGGGGGGCACAGATACGCAGTATTTT

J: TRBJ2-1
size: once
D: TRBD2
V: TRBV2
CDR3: CASRSGTSGLNEQFF
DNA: TGTGCCAGCAGATCCGGGACTAGCGGATTAAATGAGCAGTTCTTC

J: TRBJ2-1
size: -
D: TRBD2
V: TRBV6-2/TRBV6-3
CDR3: CASSWVAGGLPNPQFF
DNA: TGTGCCAGCAGTTGGGTAGCGGGGGGGCTCCCGAACCCCCAGTTCTTC

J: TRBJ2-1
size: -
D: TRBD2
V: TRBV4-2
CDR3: CASSQASGGIYNEQFF
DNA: TGTGCCAGCAGCCAAGCCAGCGGGGGGATATACAATGAGCAGTTCTTC

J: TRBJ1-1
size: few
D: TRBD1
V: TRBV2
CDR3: CASRGDRVNTEAFF
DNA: TGTGCCAGCAGGGGGGACAGGGTGAACACTGAAGCTTTCTTT

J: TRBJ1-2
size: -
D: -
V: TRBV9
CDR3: CASSVSLYGYTF
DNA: TGTGCCAGCAGCGTAAGTCTATATGGCTACACCTTC

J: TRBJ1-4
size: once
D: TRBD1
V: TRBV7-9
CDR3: CASSRRTGTGIGEKLFF
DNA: TGTGCCAGCAGCCGGCGAACCGGGACAGGGATTGGTGAAAAACTGTTTTTT

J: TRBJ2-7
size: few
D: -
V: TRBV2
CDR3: CASSRTTKTYEQYF
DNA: TGTGCCAGCAGCAGGACAACCAAAACCTACGAGCAGTACTTC

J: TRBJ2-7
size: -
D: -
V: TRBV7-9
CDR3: CASSTGAYEQYF
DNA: TGTGCCAGCAGCACGGGAGCCTACGAGCAGTACTTC

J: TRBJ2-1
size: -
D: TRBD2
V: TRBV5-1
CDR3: CASSLAPAGGGDEQFF
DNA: TGCGCCAGCAGCTTGGCGCCCGCGGGGGGGGGCGATGAGCAGTTCTTC

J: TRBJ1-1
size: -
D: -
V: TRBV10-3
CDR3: CAISAMGDTEAFF
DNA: TGTGCCATCAGTGCTATGGGAGACACTGAAGCTTTCTTT

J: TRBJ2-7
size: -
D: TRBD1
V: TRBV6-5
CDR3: CASSGTGTYEQYF
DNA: TGTGCCAGCAGCGGGACAGGTACCTACGAGCAGTACTTC

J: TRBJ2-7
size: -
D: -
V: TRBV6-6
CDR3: CASSYYGVSTYEQYF
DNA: TGTGCCAGCAGTTACTACGGGGTCTCAACCTACGAGCAGTACTTC

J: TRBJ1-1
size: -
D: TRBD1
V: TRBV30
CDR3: CAWSTRQGGTEAFF
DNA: TGTGCCTGGAGTACCCGACAGGGGGGGACTGAAGCTTTCTTT

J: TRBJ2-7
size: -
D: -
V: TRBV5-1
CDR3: CASSLGQNEQYF
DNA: TGCGCCAGCAGCCTTGGACAGAACGAGCAGTACTTC

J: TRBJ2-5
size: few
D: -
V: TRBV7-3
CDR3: CASSLQGGTETQYF
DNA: TGTGCCAGCAGCTTACAGGGGGGTACGGAGACCCAGTACTTC

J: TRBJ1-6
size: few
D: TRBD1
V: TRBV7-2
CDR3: CASSLGGGRGSPLHF
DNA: TGTGCCAGCAGCTTAGGAGGGGGCAGGGGTTCACCCCTCCACTTT

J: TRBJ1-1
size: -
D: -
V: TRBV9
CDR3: CASSDPRLTTTEAFF
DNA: TGTGCCAGCAGCGACCCCAGGCTAACGACCACTGAAGCTTTCTTT

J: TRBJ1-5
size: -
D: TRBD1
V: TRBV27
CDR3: CASSQTGQGSGPQHF
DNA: TGTGCCAGCAGTCAGACCGGACAGGGCTCGGGGCCCCAGCATTTT

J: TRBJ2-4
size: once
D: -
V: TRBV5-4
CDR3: CASSSQGALKANIQYF
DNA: TGTGCCAGCAGTTCACAGGGTGCCCTTAAAGCAAACATTCAGTACTTC

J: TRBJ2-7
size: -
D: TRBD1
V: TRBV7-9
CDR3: CASSLAGTGGTYEQYF
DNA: TGTGCCAGCAGCTTAGCCGGGACAGGGGGGACATACGAGCAGTACTTC

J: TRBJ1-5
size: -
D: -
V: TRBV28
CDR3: CASSRLRSPQPQHF
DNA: TGTGCCAGCAGTCGACTTCGGAGCCCTCAGCCCCAGCATTTT

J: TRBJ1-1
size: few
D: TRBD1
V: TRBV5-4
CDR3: CASSRDRPNTEAFF
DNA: TGTGCCAGCAGCCGGGACAGACCGAACACTGAAGCTTTCTTT

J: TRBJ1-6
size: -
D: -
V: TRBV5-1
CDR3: CASSLSGRDNSPLHF
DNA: TGCGCCAGCAGCTTGAGTGGCAGGGATAATTCACCCCTCCACTTT

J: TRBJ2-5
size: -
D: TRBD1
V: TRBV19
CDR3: CASSMGTGVQTQYF
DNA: TGTGCCAGTAGTATGGGGACAGGGGTACAGACCCAGTACTTC

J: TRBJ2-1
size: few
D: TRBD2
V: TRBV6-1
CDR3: CASSVERGLGNNEQFF
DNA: TGTGCCAGCAGTGTAGAGCGGGGACTAGGAAACAATGAGCAGTTCTTC

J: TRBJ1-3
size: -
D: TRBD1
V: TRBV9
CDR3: CASSVGTGGNSGNTIYF
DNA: TGTGCCAGCAGCGTAGGGACAGGGGGTAACTCTGGAAACACCATATATTTT

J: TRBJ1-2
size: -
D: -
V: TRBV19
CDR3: CASSFPQGDGYTF
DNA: TGTGCCAGTAGTTTCCCACAGGGTGACGGCTACACCTTC

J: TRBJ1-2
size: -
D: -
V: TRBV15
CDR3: CATSGHREANYGYTF
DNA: TGTGCCACCAGCGGACACAGGGAAGCTAACTATGGCTACACCTTC

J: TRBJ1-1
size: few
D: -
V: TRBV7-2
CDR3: CASSSVARMNTEAFF
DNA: TGTGCCAGCAGCTCTGTTGCCAGAATGAACACTGAAGCTTTCTTT

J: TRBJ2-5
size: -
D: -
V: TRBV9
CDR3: CASSVRGRETQYF
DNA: TGTGCCAGCAGCGTCAGGGGAAGAGAGACCCAGTACTTC

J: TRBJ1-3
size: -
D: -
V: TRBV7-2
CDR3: CASSFGPQGAGNTIYF
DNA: TGTGCCAGCAGCTTCGGACCCCAAGGGGCGGGAAACACCATATATTTT

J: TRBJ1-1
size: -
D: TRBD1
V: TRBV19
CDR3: CASSMGQHYEAFF
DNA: TGTGCCAGTAGTATGGGACAGCACTATGAAGCTTTCTTT

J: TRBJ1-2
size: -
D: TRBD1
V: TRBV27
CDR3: CASSLMGGTGLYGYTF
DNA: TGTGCCAGCAGTTTGATGGGCGGGACAGGGCTCTATGGCTACACCTTC

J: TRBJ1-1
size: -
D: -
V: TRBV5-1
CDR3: CASSDRLNTEAFF
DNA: TGCGCCAGCTCGGACAGACTGAACACTGAAGCTTTCTTT

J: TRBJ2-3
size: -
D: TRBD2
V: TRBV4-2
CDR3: CASSQIRGGRTDTQYF
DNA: TGTGCCAGCAGCCAAATTCGGGGGGGCCGGACAGATACGCAGTATTTT

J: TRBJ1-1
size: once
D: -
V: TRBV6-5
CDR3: CASSYGGADLSEAFF
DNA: TGTGCCAGCAGTTACGGCGGGGCCGACCTGTCTGAAGCTTTCTTT

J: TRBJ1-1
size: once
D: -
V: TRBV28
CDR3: CASSTFPEAFF
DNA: TGTGCCAGCAGTACATTTCCTGAAGCTTTCTTT

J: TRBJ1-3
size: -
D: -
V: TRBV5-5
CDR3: CASSRGGAGGNTIYF
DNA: TGTGCCAGCAGCCGAGGAGGGGCGGGTGGAAACACCATATATTTT

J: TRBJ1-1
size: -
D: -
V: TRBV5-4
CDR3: CASSLVAGDTEAFF
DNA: TGTGCCAGCAGCTTGGTGGCAGGGGACACTGAAGCTTTCTTT

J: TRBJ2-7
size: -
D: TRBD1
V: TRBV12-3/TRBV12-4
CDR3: CASSQTGDEQYF
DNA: TGTGCCAGCAGTCAGACAGGGGACGAGCAGTACTTC

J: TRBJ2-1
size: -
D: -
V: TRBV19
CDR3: CASSKSGGTYNEQFF
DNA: TGTGCCAGTAGTAAGAGCGGCGGGACCTACAATGAGCAGTTCTTC

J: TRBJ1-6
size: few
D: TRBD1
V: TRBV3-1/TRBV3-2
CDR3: CASSQVSLAGGAVWSPLHF
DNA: TGTGCCAGCAGCCAAGTCAGTCTAGCAGGGGGTGCGGTTTGGTCACCCCTCCACTTT

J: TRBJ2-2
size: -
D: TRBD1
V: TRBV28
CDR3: CASRRQGFTGELFF
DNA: TGTGCCAGCCGTCGACAGGGATTCACCGGGGAGCTGTTTTTT

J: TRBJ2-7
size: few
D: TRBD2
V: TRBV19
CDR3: CASSITSGATYEQYF
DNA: TGTGCCAGTAGTATAACTAGCGGGGCAACCTACGAGCAGTACTTC